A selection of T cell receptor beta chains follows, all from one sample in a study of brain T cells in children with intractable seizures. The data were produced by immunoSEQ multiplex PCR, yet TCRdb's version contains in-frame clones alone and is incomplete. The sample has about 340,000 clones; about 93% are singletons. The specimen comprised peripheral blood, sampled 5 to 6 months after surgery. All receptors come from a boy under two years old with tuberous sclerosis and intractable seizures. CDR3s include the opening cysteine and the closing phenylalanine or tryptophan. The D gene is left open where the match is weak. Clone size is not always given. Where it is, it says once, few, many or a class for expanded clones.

CDR3nt: TGTGCCAGCAGCCATGGCTCCCCGGAGACCCAGTACTTC
CDR3aa: CASSHGSPETQYF
d_gene: NA
abundance: NA
j_gene: TRBJ2-5
v_gene: TRBV14

CDR3nt: TGTGCCAGCAGTCAAAACTACGCTAGCACAGATACGCAGTATTTT
CDR3aa: CASSQNYASTDTQYF
d_gene: NA
abundance: NA
j_gene: TRBJ2-3
v_gene: TRBV6-5

CDR3nt: TGTGCCAGCAGCCCGGGGGACAGGGCTTCACCCCTCCACTTT
CDR3aa: CASSPGDRASPLHF
d_gene: TRBD1
abundance: NA
j_gene: TRBJ1-6
v_gene: TRBV3-1/TRBV3-2

CDR3nt: TGTGCCAGCAGTCTCCGGACAGGCCGAAAAGAGACCCAGTACTTC
CDR3aa: CASSLRTGRKETQYF
d_gene: TRBD1
abundance: NA
j_gene: TRBJ2-5
v_gene: TRBV3-1/TRBV3-2

CDR3nt: TGTGCCAGCAGTGATCGGACTGAGGAGCAGTACTTC
CDR3aa: CASSDRTEEQYF
d_gene: NA
abundance: NA
j_gene: TRBJ2-7
v_gene: TRBV2

CDR3nt: TGTGCCAGCAGCTTCCGCGGGAGGCCGGGGGATACGCAGTATTTT
CDR3aa: CASSFRGRPGDTQYF
d_gene: TRBD2
abundance: NA
j_gene: TRBJ2-3
v_gene: TRBV5-6

CDR3nt: TGTGCCACCAGTGGTTGGACTGTTAGCTCCTACAATGAGCAGTTCTTC
CDR3aa: CATSGWTVSSYNEQFF
d_gene: NA
abundance: once
j_gene: TRBJ2-1
v_gene: TRBV24-1

CDR3nt: TGTGCCAGCAGTTTCCCGGGCGGCAGTAGGGGCTACACCTTC
CDR3aa: CASSFPGGSRGYTF
d_gene: NA
abundance: NA
j_gene: TRBJ1-2
v_gene: TRBV28

CDR3nt: TGTGCCATCAGTGAAACGAACACTGAAGCTTTCTTT
CDR3aa: CAISETNTEAFF
d_gene: NA
abundance: NA
j_gene: TRBJ1-1
v_gene: TRBV10-3

CDR3nt: TGTGCCAGCAGCTCCCCGACTAGCACAGATACGCAGTATTTT
CDR3aa: CASSSPTSTDTQYF
d_gene: NA
abundance: NA
j_gene: TRBJ2-3
v_gene: TRBV11-2

CDR3nt: TGTGCCAGCAGCTCCGGACTAGCCACAGATACGCAGTATTTT
CDR3aa: CASSSGLATDTQYF
d_gene: TRBD2
abundance: NA
j_gene: TRBJ2-3
v_gene: TRBV7-9

CDR3nt: TGCGCCAGCAGCTTTGGTAGTCCCGATACGCAGTATTTT
CDR3aa: CASSFGSPDTQYF
d_gene: NA
abundance: NA
j_gene: TRBJ2-3
v_gene: TRBV5-1

CDR3nt: TGTGCCAGCAGTGAATGGGGGACAGTAGATGGCTACACCTTC
CDR3aa: CASSEWGTVDGYTF
d_gene: TRBD1
abundance: NA
j_gene: TRBJ1-2
v_gene: TRBV2

CDR3nt: TGTGCCACCAGTGACCTATTGTATAGTGAAGCTTTCTTT
CDR3aa: CATSDLLYSEAFF
d_gene: NA
abundance: NA
j_gene: TRBJ1-1
v_gene: TRBV24-1

CDR3nt: TGTGCCAGCAGCTTCGAGCGGAGGGGGGGTAGGGATACGCAGTATTTT
CDR3aa: CASSFERRGGRDTQYF
d_gene: NA
abundance: NA
j_gene: TRBJ2-3
v_gene: TRBV5-4

CDR3nt: TGTGCCATCTCCCCCGTAGGGGTGGGGGAGACCCAGTACTTC
CDR3aa: CAISPVGVGETQYF
d_gene: NA
abundance: NA
j_gene: TRBJ2-5
v_gene: TRBV10-3

CDR3nt: TGTGCCAGCAGCCAACTGTCACCTGGGACAGGACATGAAAAACTGTTTTTT
CDR3aa: CASSQLSPGTGHEKLFF
d_gene: TRBD1
abundance: NA
j_gene: TRBJ1-4
v_gene: TRBV4-2

CDR3nt: TGTGCCAGTACTCTAAGGGCCGGCACTGAAGCTTTCTTT
CDR3aa: CASTLRAGTEAFF
d_gene: NA
abundance: NA
j_gene: TRBJ1-1
v_gene: TRBV19

CDR3nt: TGTGCCAGCAGCTTAGGTCAGGGGGGAAATTCACCCCTCCACTTT
CDR3aa: CASSLGQGGNSPLHF
d_gene: TRBD1
abundance: NA
j_gene: TRBJ1-6
v_gene: TRBV7-9

CDR3nt: TGTGCAAGTCGCTTAGCAACAGGGATAGAGACCCAGTACTTC
CDR3aa: CASRLATGIETQYF
d_gene: NA
abundance: few
j_gene: TRBJ2-5
v_gene: TRBV12-2

CDR3nt: TGTGCCAGTAGTATAGTAGTCGGGTGGGGGACAGATACGCAGTATTTT
CDR3aa: CASSIVVGWGTDTQYF
d_gene: NA
abundance: NA
j_gene: TRBJ2-3
v_gene: TRBV19

CDR3nt: TGTGCCAGCAGACAGGGGGTTAAGAACGGGGAGCTGTTTTTT
CDR3aa: CASRQGVKNGELFF
d_gene: TRBD1
abundance: NA
j_gene: TRBJ2-2
v_gene: TRBV6-5

CDR3nt: TGTGCCAGCAGAGGAGTAGCGGGATACAATGAGCAGTTCTTC
CDR3aa: CASRGVAGYNEQFF
d_gene: TRBD2
abundance: NA
j_gene: TRBJ2-1
v_gene: TRBV2

CDR3nt: TGTGCCATCAGTGACCCAGGTTTATTCTACGAGCAGTACTTC
CDR3aa: CAISDPGLFYEQYF
d_gene: NA
abundance: NA
j_gene: TRBJ2-7
v_gene: TRBV10-3

CDR3nt: TGTGCCAGCAGCTTGGGACAGGGCGGCGGTCAGCCCCAGCATTTT
CDR3aa: CASSLGQGGGQPQHF
d_gene: TRBD1
abundance: NA
j_gene: TRBJ1-5
v_gene: TRBV5-8

CDR3nt: TGTGCCTGGAGCCTAGCGGGAGATGATGAGCAGTTCTTC
CDR3aa: CAWSLAGDDEQFF
d_gene: TRBD2
abundance: NA
j_gene: TRBJ2-1
v_gene: TRBV30

CDR3nt: TGTGCCAGCAGGCGGGACAGGGGTAATGAAAAACTGTTTTTT
CDR3aa: CASRRDRGNEKLFF
d_gene: TRBD1
abundance: NA
j_gene: TRBJ1-4
v_gene: TRBV28

CDR3nt: TGTGCCAGCAGCCAAGATCTCCGGGGAGAAGAGACCCAGTACTTC
CDR3aa: CASSQDLRGEETQYF
d_gene: NA
abundance: NA
j_gene: TRBJ2-5
v_gene: TRBV14

CDR3nt: TGTGCCAGCAGTTTAGAGGGGCCGACGACTGAAGCTTTCTTT
CDR3aa: CASSLEGPTTEAFF
d_gene: NA
abundance: NA
j_gene: TRBJ1-1
v_gene: TRBV28

CDR3nt: TGTGCCAGCAGCTTAGCGGGCAGGGAAGCTTTCTTT
CDR3aa: CASSLAGREAFF
d_gene: NA
abundance: NA
j_gene: TRBJ1-1
v_gene: TRBV7-8

CDR3nt: TGCGCCAGCGGGCTAGTGAGCACCGGGGAGCTGTTTTTT
CDR3aa: CASGLVSTGELFF
d_gene: NA
abundance: few
j_gene: TRBJ2-2
v_gene: TRBV10-2

CDR3nt: TGTGCCAGCAGCTTGGGGAATCGACAGATGACCCAGTACTTC
CDR3aa: CASSLGNRQMTQYF
d_gene: NA
abundance: NA
j_gene: TRBJ2-5
v_gene: TRBV5-4

CDR3nt: TGTGCCAGCAGCCAAGCAAGAGGGACCGCTTCCGAAAACATTCAGTACTTC
CDR3aa: CASSQARGTASENIQYF
d_gene: NA
abundance: NA
j_gene: TRBJ2-4
v_gene: TRBV3-1/TRBV3-2

CDR3nt: TGTGCCAGCAGTTGGGACTTGAGGGCCTACGAGCAGTACTTC
CDR3aa: CASSWDLRAYEQYF
d_gene: NA
abundance: NA
j_gene: TRBJ2-7
v_gene: TRBV27

CDR3nt: TGTGCCAGCAGCCAAGTAGCGGGAGAGTACAATGAGCAGTTCTTC
CDR3aa: CASSQVAGEYNEQFF
d_gene: TRBD2
abundance: once
j_gene: TRBJ2-1
v_gene: TRBV7-2

CDR3nt: TGTGCCACCAGCAGCCTAGCCCTAGGGGCCCAGTACTTC
CDR3aa: CATSSLALGAQYF
d_gene: NA
abundance: NA
j_gene: TRBJ2-5
v_gene: TRBV15

CDR3nt: TGTGCCAGCAGGGGATCTGGGGCCAACGTCCTGACTTTC
CDR3aa: CASRGSGANVLTF
d_gene: NA
abundance: NA
j_gene: TRBJ2-6
v_gene: TRBV2

CDR3nt: TGTGCCAGCAAGGGTGGGGATTCGGGCAATCAGCCCCAGCATTTT
CDR3aa: CASKGGDSGNQPQHF
d_gene: NA
abundance: NA
j_gene: TRBJ1-5
v_gene: TRBV2

CDR3nt: TGTGCCAGCTCACCCGGACGGTCCCTAGCCAAAAACATTCAGTACTTC
CDR3aa: CASSPGRSLAKNIQYF
d_gene: NA
abundance: NA
j_gene: TRBJ2-4
v_gene: TRBV18

CDR3nt: TGTGCCAGTAGTATTGGGCAGGTGGAAGGAAACACCATATATTTT
CDR3aa: CASSIGQVEGNTIYF
d_gene: NA
abundance: NA
j_gene: TRBJ1-3
v_gene: TRBV19

CDR3nt: TGTGCCAGCAGTTTCGGGGGAGTTGATGGCTACACCTTC
CDR3aa: CASSFGGVDGYTF
d_gene: NA
abundance: NA
j_gene: TRBJ1-2
v_gene: TRBV6-5

CDR3nt: TGCAGTGCTAGTGATAGCGGGGACTACGAGCAGTACTTC
CDR3aa: CSASDSGDYEQYF
d_gene: TRBD2
abundance: NA
j_gene: TRBJ2-7
v_gene: TRBV20-1

CDR3nt: TGTGCCATCAGTGTTTTGTGGGAGGGCCCGCGGACCGGGGAGCTGTTTTTT
CDR3aa: CAISVLWEGPRTGELFF
d_gene: TRBD2
abundance: NA
j_gene: TRBJ2-2
v_gene: TRBV10-3

CDR3nt: TGTGCCAAGGGACGCGACCCGGGAGATACGCAGTATTTT
CDR3aa: CAKGRDPGDTQYF
d_gene: NA
abundance: NA
j_gene: TRBJ2-3
v_gene: TRBV2

CDR3nt: TGCGCCAGCAGCTGGTCCGGACTAGCGGCTTACAATGAGCAGTTCTTC
CDR3aa: CASSWSGLAAYNEQFF
d_gene: TRBD2
abundance: NA
j_gene: TRBJ2-1
v_gene: TRBV5-1

CDR3nt: TGTGCCAGCAGCGAACTAGGTACGCAGTATTTT
CDR3aa: CASSELGTQYF
d_gene: NA
abundance: NA
j_gene: TRBJ2-3
v_gene: TRBV7-6

CDR3nt: TGTGCCAGCAGACTAGCGGGAGAAGAGACCCAGTACTTC
CDR3aa: CASRLAGEETQYF
d_gene: TRBD2
abundance: NA
j_gene: TRBJ2-5
v_gene: TRBV28

CDR3nt: TGTGCCAGCACCCAGCGATCTGGGGCCAACGTCCTGACTTTC
CDR3aa: CASTQRSGANVLTF
d_gene: NA
abundance: NA
j_gene: TRBJ2-6
v_gene: TRBV27

CDR3nt: TGTGCCAGCTCCCCCCCGTCAGGGAACGAGCAGTACTTC
CDR3aa: CASSPPSGNEQYF
d_gene: NA
abundance: NA
j_gene: TRBJ2-7
v_gene: TRBV28

CDR3nt: TGTGCCAGCAGCTTGGGGGGGCCAAACATTCAGTACTTC
CDR3aa: CASSLGGPNIQYF
d_gene: NA
abundance: NA
j_gene: TRBJ2-4
v_gene: TRBV11-2